These 19 T cell receptor beta chains originate from one sample sequenced in a study of blood T cell repertoires in COVID-19. Clones were sequenced by immunoSEQ multiplex PCR, and TCRdb holds only the in-frame ones, with some missing. This table has 200,000 to 250,000 clones, nearly 85% appearing once. What was sequenced was peripheral blood. Receptor source: a human donor in a cohort sampled during active COVID-19.

V and J are TRBV29-1 and TRBJ2-7, with 13 nucleotides matching TRBD2. Germline-derived CDR1 and CDR2 are SQVTM and ANQGSEA. This CDR3 spans 15 amino acids. J was trimmed by 3 bases and V by 6 bases; bases with no gene match: 8. The CDR3 nucleotides are TGCAGCGTCGAACTAGCGGGAGGGCCCCACTACGAGCAGTACTTC. It translates to CSVELAGGPHYEQYF.

V and J are TRBV29-1 and TRBJ1-2; TRBD1 matches 7 bases. This CDR3 has 12 residues. Trimming removed 1 base from V and 11 bases from J; junction bases left unmatched: 7. Per the germline V gene, CDR1 is SQVTM and CDR2 is ANQGSEA. The CDR3 nucleotides read TGCAGCGTTGAAGGGGACAGCCCTGATTACACCTTC. As protein: CSVEGDSPDYTF.

The chain is built from TRBV2 and TRBJ2-6, with 7 bases identical to TRBD1. Trimming took 4 bases from V and 11 from J; bases not matched to a gene: 2. The CDR3 contains 12 residues. From germline, CDR1 is SNHLY and CDR2 FYNNEI. The CDR3 DNA reads TGTGCCAGCAGTGTGCAGGGGGACGTCCTGACTTTC. Translated, it gives CASSVQGDVLTF. The full variable domain, rest sourced from reference TRBV2 and TRBJ2-6, is EPEVTQTPSHQVTQMGQEVILRCVPISNHLYFYWYRQILGQKVEFLVSFYNNEISEKSEIFDDQFSVERPDGSNFTLKIRSTKLEDSAMYFCASSVQGDVLTFGAGSRLTVL.

This chain connects TRBV9 to TRBJ2-2, with 8 bases that match TRBD2. V lost 4 bases, J lost 4 bases, and 6 bases stayed unmatched. Germline V CDR1 and CDR2: SGDLS, YYNGEE. This CDR3 is 15 amino acids long. CDR3 bases: TGTGCCAGCAGCCCTCGGGGGGGCGTCACCGGGGAGCTGTTTTTT. Translated: CASSPRGGVTGELFF.

This chain links TRBV21-1 with TRBJ2-7; the table's D call, TRBD1, has no DNA check behind it. TRBV21-1 is deemed a pseudogene. The CDR3 spans 13 residues. This chain's CDR3 is CASSTQDSYEQYF. The CDR3 DNA reads as TGTGCCAGCAGCACCCAGGACAGTTACGAGCAGTACTTC.

The chain has TRBV5-1 and TRBJ1-1, with 8 bases that match TRBD1. Trimming cost V 5 bases and J 0 bases; bases outside gene matches: 12. The CDR3 loop spans 17 amino acids. CDR1 and CDR2 (germline): SGHRS, YFSETQ. In DNA, the CDR3 is TGCGCCAGCAGTCCCGGACAGGGAGGTAGTGTGAACACTGAAGCTTTCTTT. Translated, it gives CASSPGQGGSVNTEAFF.

The rearrangement links TRBV7-2 to TRBJ2-3, with a possible D match to TRBD2 (7 bases). Germline CDR1 reads SGHTA; CDR2 reads FQGNSA. Trimming took 5 bases from V and 4 from J, leaving 22 bases between them. The CDR3 loop spans 17 amino acids. The CDR3 reads CASSPRGGGFGADTQYF. Here the CDR3 DNA reads TGTGCCAGCAGCCCCCGAGGGGGGGGATTCGGCGCAGATACGCAGTATTTT.

The chain couples TRBV19 to TRBJ2-2; D is perhaps TRBD2 (6 bases). CDR1 is LNHDA and CDR2 is SQIVND in the germline V gene (reference sequence). The V end was cut by 4 bases, the J end by 6 bases, with 12 bases between. The CDR3 runs 14 residues. The CDR3 nucleotides are TGTGCCAGTAGTAGCCAGGGACTTCCCGGGGAGCTGTTTTTT. This translates into CASSSQGLPGELFF. The full variable domain, completed using reference TRBV19 and TRBJ2-2, is DGGITQSPKYLFRKEGQNVTLSCEQNLNHDAMYWYRQDPGQGLRLIYYSQIVNDFQKGDIAEGYSVSREKKESFPLTVTSAQKNPTAFYLCASSSQGLPGELFFGEGSRLTVL.

The CDR3 DNA sequence: TGTGCCAGCAAGATCAGGGCTCCTAGCACAGATACGCAGTATTTT. Translating it yields CASKIRAPSTDTQYF. This rearrangement joins TRBV6-5 to TRBJ2-3; a weak D match, TRBD1 (5 bases). Germline assignment: CDR1 MNHEY and CDR2 SVGAGI. The V end lost 7 bases, the J end lost 0 bases, and 14 bases lay between the germline ends. This CDR3 is built from 15 residues.

V is TRBV5-6 and J is TRBJ2-1; 8 bases are a match to TRBD2. Germline trimming cut 7 bases from V and 4 bases from J; bases unmatched to any gene: 10. This CDR3 region has 15 residues. CDR1 SGHDT and CDR2 YYEEEE come from the germline V gene. The CDR3 coding sequence is TGTGCCAGCGTGCCCTGGGCGGGGGGTTACAATGAGCAGTTCTTC. It specifies CASVPWAGGYNEQFF. The complete variable domain, with remaining parts taken from reference TRBV5-6 and TRBJ2-1, reads DAGVTQSPTHLIKTRGQQVTLRCSPKSGHDTVSWYQQALGQGPQFIFQYYEEEERQRGNFPDRFSGHQFPNYSSELNVNALLLGDSALYLCASVPWAGGYNEQFFGPGTRLTVL.

The J gene is TRBJ2-2, the V gene TRBV7-9; 12 positions match TRBD2. The V and J ends lost 7 bases and 7 bases, in that order; junction bases with no gene match: 19. CDR1 is SEHNR and CDR2 is FQNEAQ in the germline V gene (reference sequence). The CDR3 runs to 19 residues. DNA for the CDR3: TGTGCCAGCACCCTATACTCGTCAAGACTAGCGGGAGCGATCGGGGAGCTGTTTTTT. Its protein is CASTLYSSRLAGAIGELFF.

The chain recombines TRBV2 with TRBJ2-7; 9 positions agree with TRBD1. Per the germline V gene, CDR1 is SNHLY and CDR2 is FYNNEI. The CDR3 is 17 amino acids. Unmatched junction bases numbered 9, after V lost 1 base and J lost 2 bases. The DNA for the CDR3 is TGTGCCAGCAGTGAAGTTTGGGGGGGACAGGGAGCCTACGAGCAGTACTTC. This translates into CASSEVWGGQGAYEQYF.

CDR3 nucleotide sequence: TGTGCCAGCAGCTTGGACGCCAGGGGAATCACTGAAGCTTTCTTT. This translates into CASSLDARGITEAFF. The genes are TRBV5-8 and TRBJ1-1; TRBD1 is a possible D gene (6 bases). Germline CDR1 SGHTS, CDR2 YDEGEE. The CDR3 totals 15 residues. V lost 0 bases, J lost 4 bases, and 13 bases lay in between.

This sequence joins TRBV30 and TRBJ1-6, with a weak D call TRBD1 (5 bases). The V gene lost 4 bases and the J gene lost 9 bases, with 10 bases spanning the gap. Looked up from germline, CDR1 is GTSNPN and CDR2 is SVGIG (reference sequence). This CDR3 comprises 12 residues. The CDR3 sequence is CAWTGNGSPLHF. CDR3 nucleotide sequence: TGTGCCTGGACAGGGAACGGTTCACCCCTCCACTTT. Complete variable domain (other parts from reference TRBV30 and TRBJ1-6): SQTIHQWPATLVQPVGSPLSLECTVEGTSNPNLYWYRQAAGRGLQLLFYSVGIGQISSEVPQNLSASRPQDRQFILSSKKLLLSDSGFYLCAWTGNGSPLHFGNGTRLTVT.

The chain carries TRBV5-1 and TRBJ1-2; a weak D match, TRBD1 (5 bases). CDR1 and CDR2 from the germline V gene are SGHRS and YFSETQ. Trimming took off 0 bases at V and 8 bases at J, with 11 bases between the two ends. The CDR3 has 13 residues. The CDR3 here is CASSLAPQGGYTF. CDR3 nucleotides: TGCGCCAGCAGCTTGGCGCCCCAGGGCGGCTACACCTTC.

This clone has just one count. V is TRBV20-1 and J is TRBJ2-4, with D possibly matching TRBD1 (5 bases). Trimming took off 3 bases at V and 14 bases at J, with 14 bases between the two ends. Germline V gene sequence: CDR1 DFQATT, CDR2 SNEGSKA (reference sequence). This CDR3 contains 11 residues. The CDR3 DNA is TGCAGTGCTAGGGGTGGGGCTTTTAAGTACTTC. Protein product: CSARGGAFKYF.

The V call is TRBV7-9, the J call TRBJ1-4; D might be TRBD1 (6 bases). Germline CDR1 reads SEHNR; CDR2 reads FQNEAQ (reference sequence). This CDR3 has 13 amino acids. V was pared by 6 bases and J by 7 bases, with 12 bases between. CDR3 in DNA: TGTGCCAGCAGTCCCCAGGGGAGTGAAAAACTGTTTTTT. This translates into CASSPQGSEKLFF.

The CDR3, as DNA: TGTGCCAGCAGTTTGTCCGGGGACTCTGGGGCCAACGTCCTGACTTTC. Translated, it gives CASSLSGDSGANVLTF. This chain connects TRBV27 to TRBJ2-6; D is perhaps TRBD2 (5 bases). CDR1 MNHEY and CDR2 SMNVEV come from the germline V gene (reference sequence). Trimming removed 3 bases from V and 0 bases from J, with 9 bases in between. The CDR3 sequence is 16 residues long.

The sample holds one count of this clone. V usage is TRBV7-9 and J usage is TRBJ2-3; 7 nucleotides line up with TRBD2. In germline, CDR1 is SEHNR, CDR2 FQNEAQ (reference sequence). There are 16 residues in the CDR3. The J segment lost 4 bases and the V segment lost 0 bases, leaving 7 bases of the junction unmatched. CDR3 in amino acids: CASSLARSGGPDTQYF. DNA for the CDR3: TGTGCCAGCAGCTTAGCCCGGTCGGGGGGTCCAGATACGCAGTATTTT.